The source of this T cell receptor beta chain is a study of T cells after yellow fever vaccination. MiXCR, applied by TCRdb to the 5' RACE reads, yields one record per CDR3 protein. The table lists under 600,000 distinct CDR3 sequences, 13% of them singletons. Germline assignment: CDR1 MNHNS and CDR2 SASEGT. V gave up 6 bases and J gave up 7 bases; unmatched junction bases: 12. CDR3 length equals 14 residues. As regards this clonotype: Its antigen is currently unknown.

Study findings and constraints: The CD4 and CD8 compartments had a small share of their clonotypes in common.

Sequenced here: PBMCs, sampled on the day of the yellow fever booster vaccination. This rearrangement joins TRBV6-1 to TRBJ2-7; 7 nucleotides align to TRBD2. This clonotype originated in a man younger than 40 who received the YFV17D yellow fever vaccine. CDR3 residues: CASSPGRAHGEQYF. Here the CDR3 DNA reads TGTGCCAGCAGCCCAGGGAGGGCCCATGGGGAGCAGTACTTC.